This T cell receptor (beta chain) was documented in a study of blood T cell repertoires in COVID-19. Study at large: Samples came from the United States, Italy and Spain, spanning acute and convalescent COVID-19. T cells, B-cell-depleted T cells, or PBMCs supplied cDNA or gDNA.

As handled by the study authors: By means of reference gene primer amplification, nucleated cell counts were estimated. The table came from immunoSEQ multiplex PCR; TCRdb's copy has only in-frame clones and leaves some out. D and trimming were read from the DNA, whereas the V and J calls and clone size are those reported in that table. Seen here are roughly 150,000 clones, roughly four fifths observed once, and the top ten hold about 15%. Germline-derived CDR1 and CDR2 are SGHTA and FQGNSA. V was clipped by 4 bases and J by 1 base, with 16 bases between them. This CDR3 spans 16 amino acids. This receptor was taken from a human donor with acute or convalescent COVID-19. The donor label of this sample is uncertain. The rearrangement links TRBV7-2 to TRBJ2-5, with D possibly being TRBD2 (6 bases). Material: peripheral blood. The CDR3 protein is CASSSAFGGFQETQYF. The CDR3 DNA reads TGTGCCAGCAGCTCCGCCTTCGGGGGATTCCAAGAGACCCAGTACTTC. Together with reference TRBV7-2 and TRBJ2-5, the CDR3 gives the full variable domain: GAGVSQSPSNKVTEKGKDVELRCDPISGHTALYWYRQSLGQGLEFLIYFQGNSAPDKSGLPSDRFSAERTGGSVSTLTIQRTQQEDSAVYLCASSSAFGGFQETQYFGPGTRLLVL.